The 25 T cell receptor beta chains below were found in one sample sequenced in a study of T-cell memory formation after mild COVID-19. TCRdb reprocessed the 5' RACE reads via MiXCR and lists one record per CDR3 protein. The table shows roughly 510,000 distinct CDR3 sequences, with 15% to 20% occurring only once. The sample taken for sequencing was PBMCs or a T cell subset sorted from them (not recorded which). The receptors here all came from an adult woman who had mild COVID-19 (a few samples of this study predate the infection). Cell type and time point are not known.

This chain connects TRBV5-1 to TRBJ2-3, with TRBD2 identical over 8 bases. CDR3 length equals 15 residues. CDR1 is SGHRS, CDR2 YFSETQ, per germline. With 0 bases clipped from V and 7 bases from J, the junction kept 7 bases outside the gene matches. As DNA, the CDR3 is TGCGCCAGCAGCTTGGCCGATAGCGGGAAAAATACGCAGTATTTT. As protein: CASSLADSGKNTQYF.

This clonotype has ten or more counts. At one end the junction does not follow the germline gene, possibly because of a read error. The J gene is TRBJ2-1, the V gene TRBV7-2; the match to TRBD1 covers 7 bases. This CDR3 spans 14 amino acids. CDR1 is SGHTA and CDR2 is FQGNSA in the germline V gene. The DNA for the CDR3 is TGCGCCAGCAGCTTGGGGACAGCATACAATGAGCAGTTCTTC. Encoded protein: CASSLGTAYNEQFF.

J is TRBJ2-2 and V is TRBV7-3; 9 bases align to TRBD2. Germline V lookup: CDR1 SGHTA, CDR2 FQGTGA. The CDR3 loop spans 18 amino acids. The trim removed 1 base at V and 4 bases at J, leaving 10 bases unmatched. The CDR3: CASSLRRPSGNTTGELFF. Here the CDR3 DNA reads TGTGCCAGCAGCTTAAGGCGTCCTAGCGGGAACACCACCGGGGAGCTGTTTTTT.

The rearrangement joins TRBV29-1 to TRBJ2-7; TRBD2 matches at 8 bases. The germline gives CDR1 SQVTM, CDR2 ANQGSEA. The CDR3 length is 13 residues. The V gene end was trimmed by 3 bases and the J gene end by 5 bases; junction bases not matched to a gene: 6. The CDR3, as DNA: TGCAGCGTTGACGCCGGGAGGGCGGACGAGCAGTACTTC. Translation gives CSVDAGRADEQYF.

The genes are TRBV29-1 and TRBJ2-2; no reliable D call. Between the trimmed V and J ends, which lost 3 bases and 3 bases, there was a span of 8 bases. The CDR3 spans 13 residues. Germline CDR1 is SQVTM and CDR2 is ANQGSEA. CDR3 sequence: CSVEAGDTGELFF. In DNA form, the CDR3 reads TGCAGCGTTGAGGCCGGAGACACCGGGGAGCTGTTTTTT.

This clonotype was recorded a few times. This chain uses TRBV7-7 with TRBJ2-2; 7 bases match TRBD1. The CDR3 has 16 amino acids. CDR1 is SSHAT and CDR2 is FNYEAQ in the germline V gene (reference sequence). V trimming: 3 bases; J trimming: 1 base; junction bases outside the gene matches: 5. CDR3 residues: CASSLAQGVNTGELFF. The CDR3 bases are TGTGCCAGCAGCTTGGCGCAGGGGGTGAACACCGGGGAGCTGTTTTTT.

The V gene is TRBV7-8, the J gene TRBJ1-1, with no clear D. CDR3 length: 16 residues. V was pared by 0 bases and J by 0 bases, with 11 bases between. Per the germline V gene, CDR1 is SGHVS and CDR2 is FQNEAQ. CDR3 protein: CASSLAVVWVNTEAFF. CDR3 DNA: TGTGCCAGCAGCTTAGCAGTGGTGTGGGTGAACACTGAAGCTTTCTTT.

The table lists this clonotype with a few counts. This CDR3 reads CASSSDRSESAQHF. DNA for the CDR3: TGTGCCAGCAGCTCGGACAGGTCCGAATCAGCCCAGCATTTT. The chain links TRBV7-9 to TRBJ1-5, with TRBD1 matching over 7 bases. Losses at the gene ends were 4 bases for V and 11 bases for J; bases not matched to a gene: 11. The length of the CDR3 is 14 residues. Germline values: CDR1 SEHNR, CDR2 FQNEAQ (reference sequence).

This chain uses TRBV7-8 with TRBJ2-7, with a possible D match to TRBD2 (5 bases). The CDR3 loop spans 15 amino acids. V was pared by 2 bases and J by 12 bases, with 23 bases between. Germline assignment: CDR1 SGHVS and CDR2 FQNEAQ. This CDR3 is CASSLSPGMGEQSYF. The CDR3 nucleotides read TGTGCCAGCAGCTTATCGCCTGGCATGGGAGAGCAATCGTACTTC.

J is TRBJ2-1 and V is TRBV6-1; TRBD2 matches 11 bases. Germline V gene lookup returns CDR1 MNHNS and CDR2 SASEGT. V gave up 4 bases and J gave up 8 bases; unmatched junction bases: 4. CDR3 size: 14 residues. The CDR3 sequence: CASSAGTSGDEQFF. The CDR3 DNA follows: TGTGCCAGCAGTGCCGGGACTAGCGGCGATGAGCAGTTCTTC.

The V call is TRBV27, the J call TRBJ2-3, with 12 bases that match TRBD2. Germline values: CDR1 MNHEY, CDR2 SMNVEV (reference sequence). This CDR3 spans 16 amino acids. J gave up 0 bases and V 6 bases, and 4 bases lay outside the gene matches. The CDR3 loop is CASRLGTSGSTDTQYF. CDR3 sequence (DNA): TGTGCCAGCAGGCTGGGGACTAGCGGGAGCACAGATACGCAGTATTTT.

This clonotype has a handful of counts. This chain links TRBV5-5 with TRBJ1-1, with a possible D match to TRBD1 (5 bases). This CDR3 contains 15 residues. The germline V gene encodes CDR1 SGHKS and CDR2 YYEKEE (reference sequence). Trimming stripped 4 bases from V and 6 bases from J, with 19 bases between. The CDR3, as DNA: TGTGCCAGCAGCCGGTACCAAGGCAGGGCACCTGAAGCTTTCTTT. Translated, it gives CASSRYQGRAPEAFF.

This clonotype was recorded a few times. One base away lies a much larger clone, so this may be a sequencing read error. The rearrangement links TRBV12-3 or TRBV12-4 to TRBJ1-3; possible D gene TRBD1, 5 bases. The germline V and J ends were trimmed by 6 bases and 2 bases, with 17 bases remaining between them. CDR3 size: 16 residues. The CDR3 region has the DNA TGTGCCAGCAGCCACGGCAGGGTGGGAACTGGAAACACCATATATTTT. It translates to CASSHGRVGTGNTIYF.

The gene calls are TRBV7-2 and TRBJ2-5; weak D call: TRBD2 (6 bases). This CDR3 contains 16 residues. The V gene lost 7 bases and the J gene lost 5 bases, with 23 bases spanning the gap. Germline V gene lookup returns CDR1 SGHTA and CDR2 FQGNSA. The CDR3 nucleotides are TGTGCCAGCACTCCCCTCGGGGCGGGGACGTGGGAGACCCAGTACTTC. Its protein product is CASTPLGAGTWETQYF.

This clonotype came up a few times. The V and J genes are TRBV20-1 and TRBJ2-1; 10 bases align to TRBD2. The germline gives CDR1 DFQATT, CDR2 SNEGSKA (reference sequence). The CDR3 consists of 17 residues. Losses at the gene ends were 3 bases for V and 0 bases for J; bases not matched to a gene: 8. The CDR3 region has the DNA TGCAGTGCTAGTGTGCGGCTAGCGGGAGTCTCCTACAATGAGCAGTTCTTC. Translated: CSASVRLAGVSYNEQFF.

V is TRBV2 and J is TRBJ2-7; either TRBD1 or TRBD2 may supply D (5 bases each). This CDR3 is 15 amino acids long. V lost 0 bases, J lost 4 bases, and 13 bases lay in between. Looked up from germline, CDR1 is SNHLY and CDR2 is FYNNEI. CDR3 sequence (DNA): TGTGCCAGCAGTGAAGCGGGGGACGGTTCTTACGAGCAGTACTTC. Translated, it gives CASSEAGDGSYEQYF.

This clonotype turned up a few times. V is TRBV5-1 and J is TRBJ2-7; possible D gene TRBD2, 5 bases. Germline V gene data show CDR1 as SGHRS and CDR2 as YFSETQ. The V and J ends lost 0 bases and 7 bases respectively, with 8 bases between them. CDR3 size: 12 residues. The CDR3 protein is CASSLAGIEQYF. CDR3 coding DNA: TGCGCCAGCAGCTTGGCCGGGATTGAGCAGTACTTC. Variable domain in full (rest from reference TRBV5-1 and TRBJ2-7): KAGVTQTPRYLIKTRGQQVTLSCSPISGHRSVSWYQQTPGQGLQFLFEYFSETQRNKGNFPGRFSGRQFSNSRSEMNVSTLELGDSALYLCASSLAGIEQYFGPGTRLTVT.

This clonotype was seen repeatedly, ten times or more. The CDR3 spells CASSLRQGGNTEAFF. CDR3 coding DNA: TGTGCCAGCAGTTTACGGCAGGGGGGGAACACTGAAGCTTTCTTT. The chain combines TRBV12-3 or TRBV12-4 with TRBJ1-1; 7 positions match TRBD1. The CDR3 spans 15 residues. J was trimmed by 1 base and V by 2 bases; bases with no gene match: 4.

The V and J genes are TRBV3-1 and TRBJ2-3; 7 positions match TRBD1. Germline CDR1 reads LGHDT; CDR2 reads YNNKEL (reference sequence). The V gene end was trimmed by 4 bases and the J gene end by 1 base; junction bases not matched to a gene: 8. The CDR3 sequence is 16 residues long. Written as DNA, the CDR3 is TGTGCCAGCAGCCTTAATTACAGGGGCGGCACAGATACGCAGTATTTT. It encodes CASSLNYRGGTDTQYF.

The V and J genes are TRBV5-8 and TRBJ2-7, with D perhaps TRBD2 (6 bases). The CDR3 spans 13 residues. From germline, CDR1 is SGHTS and CDR2 YDEGEE. V was pared by 1 base and J by 2 bases, with 7 bases between. CDR3 residues: CASSLPGAYEQYF. In DNA, the CDR3 is TGTGCCAGCAGCTTGCCGGGGGCCTACGAGCAGTACTTC. The full variable domain, completed using reference TRBV5-8 and TRBJ2-7, is EAGVTQSPTHLIKTRGQQATLRCSPISGHTSVYWYQQALGLGLQFLLWYDEGEERNRGNFPPRFSGRQFPNYSSELNVNALELEDSALYLCASSLPGAYEQYFGPGTRLTVT.

CDR3 DNA: TGCAGCGTGGACGAACCGGGGACATTAGCGACTGGCTACACCTTC. Translation gives CSVDEPGTLATGYTF. This sequence joins TRBV29-1 and TRBJ1-2; perhaps TRBD1 as D (6 bases). Per the germline V gene, CDR1 is SQVTM and CDR2 is ANQGSEA. The length of the CDR3 is 15 residues. Trimming cost V 6 bases and J 7 bases, with 24 bases left between them.

The CDR3 is CASSPTSGSIRETQYF. In nucleotides, the CDR3 is TGTGCCAGCAGCCCGACTAGCGGGAGCATACGTGAGACCCAGTACTTC. The V gene is TRBV7-9, the J gene TRBJ2-5; TRBD2 matches 12 bases. The length of the CDR3 is 16 residues. V was pared by 5 bases and J by 5 bases, with 9 bases of the junction left unmatched. Germline CDR1 SEHNR, CDR2 FQNEAQ (reference sequence).

This clonotype has a handful of counts. V usage is TRBV7-9 and J usage is TRBJ2-1, with D unclear. This CDR3 is built from 15 residues. Trimming removed 2 bases from V and 3 bases from J, with 11 bases in between. CDR1 is SEHNR and CDR2 is FQNEAQ in the germline V gene (reference sequence). DNA of the CDR3: TGTGCCAGCAGCTTATTGGGTCGCATCTACAATGAGCAGTTCTTC. This sequence encodes CASSLLGRIYNEQFF.

This clonotype showed up just a few times. This rearrangement joins TRBV24-1 to TRBJ2-1; 13 nucleotides align to TRBD2. The CDR3 contains 18 residues. Trimming cost V 3 bases and J 6 bases; bases outside gene matches: 10. Germline CDR1 reads KGHDR; CDR2 reads SFDVKD. The CDR3 loop reads CATSDPGLAGESRNEQFF. The CDR3 DNA reads as TGTGCCACCAGTGATCCTGGACTAGCGGGAGAGTCACGCAATGAGCAGTTCTTC.

The table lists this clonotype with a few counts. The gene calls are TRBV12-3 or TRBV12-4 and TRBJ2-7; D is perhaps TRBD1 or TRBD2 (5 bases each). The V end was cut by 5 bases, the J end by 4 bases, with 21 bases between. The CDR3 has 16 amino acids. The CDR3 DNA sequence: TGTGCCAGCAGTCGCATACTAGAAAGGGGAGTTTACGAGCAGTACTTC. This translates into CASSRILERGVYEQYF.